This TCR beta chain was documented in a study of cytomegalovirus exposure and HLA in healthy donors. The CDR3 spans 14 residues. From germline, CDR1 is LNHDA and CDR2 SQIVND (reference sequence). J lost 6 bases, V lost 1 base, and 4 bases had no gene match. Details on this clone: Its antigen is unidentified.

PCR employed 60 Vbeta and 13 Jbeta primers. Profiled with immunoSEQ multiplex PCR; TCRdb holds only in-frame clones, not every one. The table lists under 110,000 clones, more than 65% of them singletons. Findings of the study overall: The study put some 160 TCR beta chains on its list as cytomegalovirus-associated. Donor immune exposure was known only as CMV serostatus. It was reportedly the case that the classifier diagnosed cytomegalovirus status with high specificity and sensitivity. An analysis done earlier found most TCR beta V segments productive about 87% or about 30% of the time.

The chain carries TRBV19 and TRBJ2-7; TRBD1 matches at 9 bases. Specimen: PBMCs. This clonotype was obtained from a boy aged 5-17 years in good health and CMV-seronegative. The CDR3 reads CASSIGDRESEQYF. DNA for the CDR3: TGTGCCAGTAGTATAGGGGACAGGGAAAGCGAGCAGTACTTC.